Listed below are T cell receptor beta chains from one sample, sequenced in a study of beta chain features in type 1 diabetes. Profiling relied on immunoSEQ multiplex PCR, and the TCRdb table lists in-frame clones only, not all of them. The top ten clones hold around 0.44% of a sample with fewer than 400,000 clones, roughly 8% of them seen once. The sample comprised central memory CD4+ T cells from blood. These receptors all stem from a woman aged 18-29 years in good health. CDR3s include the opening cysteine and the closing phenylalanine or tryptophan. D genes are given only for firm matches. Expanded clones are given a class, and other clones once, few, many or no size at all.

J gene | D gene | V gene | clone size | CDR3 protein | CDR3 DNA
TRBJ1-3 | - | TRBV9 | few | CASSVTPGPQRANTIYF | TGTGCCAGCAGCGTGACCCCGGGACCCCAAAGGGCAAACACCATATATTTT
TRBJ1-1 | TRBD1 | TRBV7-2 | many | CASSRQGAQITEAFF | TGTGCCAGCAGTCGACAGGGGGCACAAATCACTGAAGCTTTCTTT
TRBJ2-3 | - | TRBV7-2 | - | CASSLSERTQYF | TGTGCCAGCAGCTTAAGTGAACGTACGCAGTATTTT
TRBJ2-7 | TRBD1 | TRBV28 | - | CASFGADRGSYEQYF | TGTGCCAGCTTCGGCGCGGACAGGGGTTCCTACGAGCAGTACTTC
TRBJ2-7 | - | TRBV28 | few | CASSEKPLSYEQYF | TGTGCCAGCAGTGAGAAACCCCTCTCCTACGAGCAGTACTTC
TRBJ2-3 | - | TRBV9 | - | CASSLGADTQYF | TGTGCCAGCAGTTTGGGGGCAGATACGCAGTATTTT
TRBJ2-1 | - | TRBV11-2 | many | CASSLVGSSYNEQFF | TGTGCCAGCAGCTTAGTCGGGAGCTCCTACAATGAGCAGTTCTTC
TRBJ2-7 | - | TRBV28 | - | CAATPPHSYEQYF | TGTGCCGCCACCCCTCCGCATTCCTACGAGCAGTACTTC
TRBJ1-2 | - | TRBV5-6 | - | CASSLPGNYGYTF | TGTGCCAGCAGCTTGCCGGGGAACTATGGCTACACCTTC
TRBJ2-3 | TRBD1 | TRBV5-1 | many | CASSLAQGSDTQYF | TGCGCCAGCAGCTTGGCACAGGGGTCAGATACGCAGTATTTT
TRBJ2-7 | TRBD1 | TRBV11-2 | - | CASSLGQTGYEQYF | TGTGCCAGCAGCTTGGGTCAGACAGGGTACGAGCAGTACTTC
TRBJ2-7 | - | TRBV21-1 | - | CASSKGPLQYRVHRSYEQYF | TGTGCCAGCAGCAAAGGCCCTCTACAGTACAGGGTCCACCGGTCCTACGAGCAGTACTTC
TRBJ2-7 | TRBD2 | TRBV5-1 | - | CASSLGLAGAMSYEQYF | TGCGCCAGCAGCTTGGGACTAGCGGGAGCCATGTCCTACGAGCAGTACTTC
TRBJ2-5 | - | TRBV5-1 | few | CASSLGDFALGTQYF | TGCGCCAGCAGCTTGGGAGACTTCGCTCTCGGGACCCAGTACTTC
TRBJ2-1 | TRBD1 | TRBV11-1 | few | CASSLGENRGSDEQFF | TGTGCCAGCAGCTTAGGGGAAAACAGGGGTTCGGATGAGCAGTTCTTC
TRBJ1-5 | - | TRBV6-1 | - | CASRLGGPSNQPQHF | TGTGCCAGCAGGTTAGGAGGGCCCTCCAATCAGCCCCAGCATTTT
TRBJ1-1 | - | TRBV28 | - | CASSTTVNTEAFF | TGTGCCAGCAGCACGACGGTGAACACTGAAGCTTTCTTT
TRBJ2-3 | - | TRBV5-1 | - | CASSLDRADTDTQYF | TGCGCCAGCAGCTTGGACAGGGCTGACACAGATACGCAGTATTTT
TRBJ1-1 | TRBD1 | TRBV27 | - | CASSPSYRGHPNTEAFF | TGTGCCAGCAGTCCGTCCTACAGGGGGCATCCGAACACTGAAGCTTTCTTT
TRBJ2-2 | - | TRBV11-2 | few | CASSKRPNTGELFF | TGTGCCAGCTCCAAGCGGCCAAACACCGGGGAGCTGTTTTTT
TRBJ2-4 | TRBD1 | TRBV5-1 | - | CASSLGQGQGRNIQYF | TGCGCCAGCAGCTTGGGCCAAGGACAGGGGAGAAACATTCAGTACTTC
TRBJ2-5 | - | TRBV9 | few | CASSRGGLQETQYF | TGTGCCAGCAGTCGGGGCGGCCTCCAAGAGACCCAGTACTTC
TRBJ2-2 | TRBD1 | TRBV4-3 | few | CASSQYIDRAGELFF | TGCGCCAGCAGCCAATATATTGACAGGGCCGGGGAGCTGTTTTTT
TRBJ2-3 | - | TRBV7-6 | many | CASSLTLADTQYF | TGTGCCAGCAGCTTAACGCTCGCAGATACGCAGTATTTT
TRBJ2-7 | - | TRBV9 | few | CASSVGGGGEQYF | TGTGCCAGCAGCGTAGGAGGGGGAGGCGAGCAGTACTTC
TRBJ2-3 | - | TRBV2 | many | CASSPTKADTQYF | TGTGCCAGCAGTCCGACTAAGGCAGATACGCAGTATTTT
TRBJ2-5 | - | TRBV18 | - | CASSPAFQGSETQYF | TGTGCCAGCTCACCAGCTTTTCAGGGGTCGGAGACCCAGTACTTC
TRBJ2-5 | - | TRBV9 | few | CASSQDLYETQYF | TGTGCCAGCAGCCAAGACTTGTACGAGACCCAGTACTTC
TRBJ2-6 | - | TRBV5-4 | few | CASSLFSGAGANVLTF | TGTGCCAGCAGCTTGTTTTCCGGGGCTGGGGCCAACGTCCTGACTTTC
TRBJ2-3 | - | TRBV4-1 | - | CASKAVGGTDTQYF | TGCGCCAGCAAGGCGGTGGGGGGCACAGATACGCAGTATTTT
TRBJ2-7 | TRBD1 | TRBV10-3 | many | CAISRTGNSYEQYF | TGTGCCATCAGCAGGACAGGGAACTCCTACGAGCAGTACTTC
TRBJ2-1 | - | TRBV19 | few | CASRQDSYNEQFF | TGTGCCAGTAGACAGGACTCCTACAATGAGCAGTTCTTC
TRBJ2-1 | TRBD1 | TRBV2 | - | CASSARTGGPNEQFF | TGTGCCAGCAGTGCCCGGACAGGGGGTCCCAATGAGCAGTTCTTC
TRBJ2-7 | - | TRBV28 | many | CASSLRPLVRQYF | TGTGCCAGCAGCCTTCGGCCCCTAGTAAGGCAGTACTTC
TRBJ2-3 | TRBD2 | TRBV7-3 | few | CASSRGTSGSTDTQYF | TGTGCCAGCAGCCGCGGGACTAGCGGGAGTACAGATACGCAGTATTTT
TRBJ2-3 | - | TRBV7-9 | - | CASSLRGDTDTQYF | TGTGCCAGCAGCCTCCGTGGCGACACAGATACGCAGTATTTT
TRBJ1-4 | - | TRBV9 | - | CASSVVLRAPKGRRNEKLFF | TGTGCCAGCAGCGTAGTTCTGAGGGCCCCCAAGGGGCGCCGGAATGAAAAACTGTTTTTT
TRBJ2-4 | TRBD1 | TRBV19 | few | CASSRDRANIQYF | TGTGCCAGTAGTCGGGACAGGGCAAACATTCAGTACTTC
TRBJ2-3 | - | TRBV2 | many | CASSEGLNRHTDTQYF | TGTGCCAGCAGTGAGGGGCTAAATCGTCACACAGATACGCAGTATTTT
TRBJ2-5 | - | TRBV29-1 | many | CSVGPQLGLETQYF | TGCAGCGTTGGTCCTCAACTAGGACTAGAGACCCAGTACTTC
TRBJ1-5 | - | TRBV18 | - | CASSLSRGSGNQPQHF | TGTGCCAGCTCACTTAGCAGGGGTTCGGGCAATCAGCCCCAGCATTTT
TRBJ1-2 | - | TRBV5-1 | - | CASSLGEGIYGYTF | TGCGCCAGCAGCTTGGGAGAGGGGATCTATGGCTACACCTTC
TRBJ2-3 | TRBD2 | TRBV5-4 | - | CASSPGAVSRESRDTQYF | TGTGCCAGCAGCCCTGGCGCGGTTTCGCGGGAGAGTAGAGATACGCAGTATTTT
TRBJ2-7 | - | TRBV7-2 | few | CASSPNPYEQYF | TGTGCCAGCAGCCCAAATCCCTACGAGCAGTACTTC
TRBJ2-7 | TRBD2 | TRBV6-5 | few | CAVKRTSGPYEQYF | TGTGCCGTAAAGCGGACTAGCGGCCCCTACGAGCAGTACTTC
TRBJ2-1 | TRBD2 | TRBV5-4 | many | CASSLGGTSGSAHEQFF | TGTGCCAGCAGCTTGGGGGGGACTAGCGGGAGCGCGCATGAGCAGTTCTTC
TRBJ2-2 | - | TRBV7-2 | few | CASSSQRDGELFF | TGTGCCAGCAGCTCACAGAGGGACGGGGAGCTGTTTTTT
TRBJ2-5 | - | TRBV7-8 | - | CASRHDLETQYF | TGTGCCAGCAGACACGATTTGGAGACCCAGTACTTC
TRBJ2-7 | - | TRBV4-1 | - | CASSPQTGLNEQYF | TGCGCCAGCAGCCCCCAGACAGGATTGAACGAGCAGTACTTC
TRBJ2-4 | - | TRBV2 | - | CASSDQRVRNIQYF | TGTGCCAGCAGTGACCAGCGGGTCAGGAACATTCAGTACTTC
TRBJ2-1 | - | TRBV20-1 | few | CSVKSYNEQFF | TGCAGTGTCAAGAGCTACAATGAGCAGTTCTTC
TRBJ2-1 | - | TRBV15 | - | CATSSGRTAGLDEQFF | TGTGCCACCAGCAGTGGCCGAACGGCGGGATTGGATGAGCAGTTCTTC
TRBJ2-7 | - | TRBV5-4 | - | CASSPGHQSSYEQYF | TGTGCCAGCAGCCCGGGACATCAAAGCTCCTACGAGCAGTACTTC
TRBJ2-3 | - | TRBV5-1 | - | CASSLQGLVDTQYF | TGCGCCAGCAGCTTACAGGGTTTGGTAGATACGCAGTATTTT